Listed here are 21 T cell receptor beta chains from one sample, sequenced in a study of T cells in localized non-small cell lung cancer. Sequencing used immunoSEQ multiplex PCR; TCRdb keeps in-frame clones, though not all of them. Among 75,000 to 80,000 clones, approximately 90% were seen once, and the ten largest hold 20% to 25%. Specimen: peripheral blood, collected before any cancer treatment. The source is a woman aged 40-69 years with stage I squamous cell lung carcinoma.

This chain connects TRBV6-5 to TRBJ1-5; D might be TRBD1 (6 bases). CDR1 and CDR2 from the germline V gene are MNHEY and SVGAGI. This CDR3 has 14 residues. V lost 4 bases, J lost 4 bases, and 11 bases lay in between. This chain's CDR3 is CASSLQGTNQPQHF. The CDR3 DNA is TGTGCCAGCAGTTTACAGGGAACTAATCAGCCCCAGCATTTT.

CDR3 sequence (DNA): TGTGCCAGCAGCTCGCAGGGCCTAAGCTCCTACGAGCAGTACTTC. This codes for CASSSQGLSSYEQYF. The chain uses TRBV5-6 and TRBJ2-7; tentatively, D is TRBD1 (5 bases). Germline V gene sequence: CDR1 SGHDT, CDR2 YYEEEE. V was cut by 3 bases and J by 0 bases, with 13 bases left in between. The CDR3 covers 15 residues.

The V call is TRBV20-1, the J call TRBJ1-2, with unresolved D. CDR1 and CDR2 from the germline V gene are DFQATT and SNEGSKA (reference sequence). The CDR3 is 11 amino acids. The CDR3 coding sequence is TGCAGAGCCCTGGACGGCTATGGCTACACCTTC. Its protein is CRALDGYGYTF.

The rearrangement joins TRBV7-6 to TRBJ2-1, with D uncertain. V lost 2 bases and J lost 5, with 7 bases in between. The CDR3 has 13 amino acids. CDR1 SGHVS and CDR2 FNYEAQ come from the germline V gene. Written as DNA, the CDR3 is TGTGCCAGCAGCTTATCTAACCACAATGAGCAGTTCTTC. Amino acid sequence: CASSLSNHNEQFF.

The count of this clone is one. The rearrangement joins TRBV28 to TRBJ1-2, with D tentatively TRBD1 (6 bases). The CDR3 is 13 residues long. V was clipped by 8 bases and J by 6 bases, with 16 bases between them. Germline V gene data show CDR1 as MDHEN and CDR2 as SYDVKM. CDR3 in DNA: TGTGCCAGCCTAACTTCGACAGGAAATGGCTACACCTTC. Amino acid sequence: CASLTSTGNGYTF.

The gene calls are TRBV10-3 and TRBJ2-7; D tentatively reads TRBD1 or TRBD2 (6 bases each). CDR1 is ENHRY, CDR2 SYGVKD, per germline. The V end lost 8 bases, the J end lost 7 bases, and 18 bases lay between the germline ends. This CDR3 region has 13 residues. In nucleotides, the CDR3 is TGTGCCATCCCCTCCTGGCAGGGGAGGGAGCAGTACTTC. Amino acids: CAIPSWQGREQYF.

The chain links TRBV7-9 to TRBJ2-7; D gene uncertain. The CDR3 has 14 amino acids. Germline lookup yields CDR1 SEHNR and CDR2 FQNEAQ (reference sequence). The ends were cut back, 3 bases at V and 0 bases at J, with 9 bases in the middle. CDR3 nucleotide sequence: TGTGCCAGCAGCTTGAGCGCCTCCTCCTACGAGCAGTACTTC. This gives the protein CASSLSASSYEQYF.

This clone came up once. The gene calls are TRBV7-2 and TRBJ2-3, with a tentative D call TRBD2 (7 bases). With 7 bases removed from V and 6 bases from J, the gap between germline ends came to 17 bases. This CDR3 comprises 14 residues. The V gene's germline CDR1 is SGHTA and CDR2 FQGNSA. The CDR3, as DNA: TGTGCCAGCACCCAAGGGGGGGGCCTGGATACGCAGTATTTT. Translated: CASTQGGGLDTQYF.

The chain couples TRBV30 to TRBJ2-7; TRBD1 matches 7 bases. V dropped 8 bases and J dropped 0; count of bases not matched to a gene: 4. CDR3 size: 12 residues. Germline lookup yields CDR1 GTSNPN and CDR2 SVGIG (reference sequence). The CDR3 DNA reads TGTGCCGGTCGGGACAGCTCCTACGAGCAGTACTTC. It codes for CAGRDSSYEQYF. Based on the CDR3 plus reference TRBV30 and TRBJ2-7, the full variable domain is SQTIHQWPATLVQPVGSPLSLECTVEGTSNPNLYWYRQAAGRGLQLLFYSVGIGQISSEVPQNLSASRPQDRQFILSSKKLLLSDSGFYLCAGRDSSYEQYFGPGTRLTVT.

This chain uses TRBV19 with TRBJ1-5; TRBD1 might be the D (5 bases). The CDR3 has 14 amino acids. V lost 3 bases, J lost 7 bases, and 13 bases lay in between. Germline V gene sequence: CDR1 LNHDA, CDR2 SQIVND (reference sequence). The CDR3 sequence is CASSMWVGEQPQHF. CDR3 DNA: TGTGCCAGTAGTATGTGGGTGGGGGAACAGCCCCAGCATTTT.

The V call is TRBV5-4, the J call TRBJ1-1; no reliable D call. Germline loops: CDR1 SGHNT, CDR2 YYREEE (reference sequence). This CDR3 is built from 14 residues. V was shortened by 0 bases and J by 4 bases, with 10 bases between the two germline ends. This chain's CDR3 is CASSLEAESTEAFF. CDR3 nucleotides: TGTGCCAGCAGCTTGGAAGCGGAGTCCACTGAAGCTTTCTTT. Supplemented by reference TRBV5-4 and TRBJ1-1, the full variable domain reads ETGVTQSPTHLIKTRGQQVTLRCSSQSGHNTVSWYQQALGQGPQFIFQYYREEENGRGNFPPRFSGLQFPNYSSELNVNALELDDSALYLCASSLEAESTEAFFGQGTRLTVV.

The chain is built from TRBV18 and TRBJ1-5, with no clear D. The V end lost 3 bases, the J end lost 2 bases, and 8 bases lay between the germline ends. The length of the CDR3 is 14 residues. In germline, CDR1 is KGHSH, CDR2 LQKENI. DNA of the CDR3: TGTGCCAGCTCACCGGGATTGGGCAATCAGCCCCAGCATTTT. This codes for CASSPGLGNQPQHF.

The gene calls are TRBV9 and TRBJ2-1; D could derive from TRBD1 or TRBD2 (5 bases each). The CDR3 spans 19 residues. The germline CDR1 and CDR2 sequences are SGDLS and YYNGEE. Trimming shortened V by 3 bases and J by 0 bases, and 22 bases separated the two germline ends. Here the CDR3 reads CASSGGSAGIRISYNEQFF. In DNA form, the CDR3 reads TGTGCCAGCAGCGGGGGGAGCGCCGGTATTCGAATCTCCTACAATGAGCAGTTCTTC.

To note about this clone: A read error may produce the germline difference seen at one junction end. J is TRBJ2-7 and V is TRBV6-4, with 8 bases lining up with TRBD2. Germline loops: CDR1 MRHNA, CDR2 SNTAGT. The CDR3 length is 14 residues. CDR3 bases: TGTGCCAGCAGTTACTCGGGGGGGTCCCTCGAGCAGTACTTC. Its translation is CASSYSGGSLEQYF.

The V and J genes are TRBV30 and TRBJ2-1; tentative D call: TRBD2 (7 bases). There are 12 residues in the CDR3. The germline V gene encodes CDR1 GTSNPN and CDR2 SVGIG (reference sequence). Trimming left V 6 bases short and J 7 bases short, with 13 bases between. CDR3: CACPGGRNEQFF. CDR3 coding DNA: TGTGCCTGTCCCGGGGGGCGAAATGAGCAGTTCTTC.

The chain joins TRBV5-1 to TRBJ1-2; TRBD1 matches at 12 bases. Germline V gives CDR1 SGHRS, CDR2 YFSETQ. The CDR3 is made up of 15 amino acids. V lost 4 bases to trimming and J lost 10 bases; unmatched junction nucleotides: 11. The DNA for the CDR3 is TGCGCCAGCAGCGTACCGGGACAGGGGGCGTCCGACTACACCTTC. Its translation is CASSVPGQGASDYTF.

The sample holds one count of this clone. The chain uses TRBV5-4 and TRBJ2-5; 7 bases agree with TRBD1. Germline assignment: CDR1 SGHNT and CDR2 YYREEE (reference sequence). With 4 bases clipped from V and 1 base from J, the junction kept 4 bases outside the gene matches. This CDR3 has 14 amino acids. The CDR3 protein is CASSPGDSQETQYF. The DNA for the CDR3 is TGTGCCAGCAGCCCCGGGGACAGCCAAGAGACCCAGTACTTC.

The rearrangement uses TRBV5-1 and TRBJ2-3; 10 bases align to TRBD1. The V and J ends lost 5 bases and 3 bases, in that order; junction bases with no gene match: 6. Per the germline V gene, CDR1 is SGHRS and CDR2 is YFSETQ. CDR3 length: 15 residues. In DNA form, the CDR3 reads TGCGCCAGCAGGAGGGACAGGGGACTAACAGATACGCAGTATTTT. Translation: CASRRDRGLTDTQYF.

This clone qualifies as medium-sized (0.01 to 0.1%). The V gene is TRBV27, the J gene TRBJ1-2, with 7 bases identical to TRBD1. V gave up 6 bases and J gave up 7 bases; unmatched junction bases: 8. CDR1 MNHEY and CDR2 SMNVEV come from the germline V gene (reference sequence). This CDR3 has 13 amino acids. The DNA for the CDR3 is TGTGCCAGCAGCTCAGGGGGAAGCGGTGGCTACACCTTC. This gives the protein CASSSGGSGGYTF.

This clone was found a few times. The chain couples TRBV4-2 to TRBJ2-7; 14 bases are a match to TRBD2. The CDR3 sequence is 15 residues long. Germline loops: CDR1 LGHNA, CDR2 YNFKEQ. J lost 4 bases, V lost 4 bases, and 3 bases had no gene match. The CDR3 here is CASSPRTSGGYEQYF. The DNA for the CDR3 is TGTGCCAGCAGCCCTCGGACTAGCGGGGGGTACGAGCAGTACTTC.

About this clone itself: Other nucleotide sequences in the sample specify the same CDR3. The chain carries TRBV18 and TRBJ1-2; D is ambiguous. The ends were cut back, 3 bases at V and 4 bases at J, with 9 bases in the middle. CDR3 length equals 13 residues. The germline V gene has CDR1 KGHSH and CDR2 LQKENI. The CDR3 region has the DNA TGTGCCAGCTCACCCGACACTTCCTATGGCTACACCTTC. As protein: CASSPDTSYGYTF.